The T cell receptor beta chain described here comes from a study of vaccination effects on CD4 cells after COVID-19. Germline loops: CDR1 SGHDT, CDR2 YYEEEE. V was clipped by 1 base and J by 4 bases, with 14 bases between them. The CDR3 contains 15 residues. This clone was observed once. What it binds is unknown. This table comes from immunoSEQ multiplex PCR, and its TCRdb copy is limited to in-frame clones, with some not included. The sample includes 55,000 to 80,000 clones, approximately 70% of them seen just once. The ViraFEST assay expanded antigen-specific CD4+ T cells with viral peptide pools before sequencing. CD4+ T cell isolation took place after 10 days of culture. Testing of the vaccine recipients showed negative nucleocapsid antibodies and no prior SARS-CoV-2 infection. Cultivation was performed at more than 1.5 million PBMC per well with around 9.3 IU/ml IL-2 and roughly 9.9 ug/ml peptides added. In the cultures, half the medium was exchanged for IL-2 medium on days 3 and 7.

Findings and limits, study-wide: Marked clonal contraction of infection- and vaccine-induced clones was seen late after vaccination.

The source of this sequence is a human donor who received a COVID-19 vaccine. The V call is TRBV5-6, the J call TRBJ1-2; maybe TRBD1 (5 bases). Here the sequenced sample was CD4+ T cells from PBMCs cultured with HCoV-OC43 spike peptides, taken before COVID-19 vaccination. The subset is: HCoV-OC43 spike overlapping peptide pool stimulation. This chain's CDR3 is CASSLFMAGPYGYTF. CDR3 in DNA: TGTGCCAGCAGCTTGTTTATGGCAGGGCCCTATGGCTACACCTTC.